This TCR beta chain was found in a study of somatic reversion in DOCK8 deficiency (TCRdb year 2020). Regarding the study in general: In the study, T cell receptor beta repertoires were compared across three groups: DOCK8-deficient patients, DOCK8-revertant patients and healthy volunteers. The study examined how somatic reversion of pathogenic DOCK8 variants changes lymphocyte differentiation and function in DOCK8 deficiency. The DOCK8-deficient patients included in the study had already been reported in previous work.

Study-wide findings and limitations: The methods did not specify, sample by sample, whether the source material for each sample was whole blood or PBMCs.

The method was multiplex PCR. Using EuroClonality-NGS primers, the TRB libraries were generated through a one-step amplicon PCR run on approximately 100 ng genomic DNA. Sequencing of TRB amplicons was performed on Illumina MiSeq instruments using 2 x 250 bp version 2 chemistry. The study's own analysis went as follows. IMGT/HighV-QUEST was used for primary TRB sequence analysis and V(D)J annotation. Repertoire diversity and composition were evaluated with VDJtools after nonfunctional clones were removed and downsampling was applied for comparisons between samples. TCRdb ran its own pipeline on the public reads, namely fastp trimming at Q25 and MiXCR clone calling, and kept in-frame beta chains. Entries are consolidated by CDR3 protein sequence, retaining the most common genes and DNA. V and J calls and clone size were set by TCRdb, not the authors. The sample has about 380 distinct CDR3 sequences on record, 15% to 20% of them singletons. 40% to 45% of the sample is in the top ten clones.

Spanning cysteine to phenylalanine, the CDR3 consists of 15 amino acids. Solely the CDR3 DNA is kept, with 45 bases framed from the first base. From the germline V gene, CDR1 is LGHNA and CDR2 is YSLEER. At the junction V is shortened by 0 bases and J by 5 bases, with 11 bases in between. Genomic DNA for TCR repertoire analysis was extracted from either whole blood samples or PBMCs. As a fraction of the sample, this clonotype is hyperexpanded (1% or more). Its target antigen remains unknown. No qualities accompany the bases; no much larger clone lies one base away. This clonotype was sampled from a human donor with DOCK8 deficiency. Sequenced: peripheral blood. The chain employs TRBV4-3 and TRBJ1-5; the D gene is possibly TRBD1, with 5 bases matching. CDR3 loop: CASSQEAGTDQPQHF. The DNA reads TGCGCCAGCAGCCAAGAGGCAGGGACGGATCAGCCCCAGCATTTT.